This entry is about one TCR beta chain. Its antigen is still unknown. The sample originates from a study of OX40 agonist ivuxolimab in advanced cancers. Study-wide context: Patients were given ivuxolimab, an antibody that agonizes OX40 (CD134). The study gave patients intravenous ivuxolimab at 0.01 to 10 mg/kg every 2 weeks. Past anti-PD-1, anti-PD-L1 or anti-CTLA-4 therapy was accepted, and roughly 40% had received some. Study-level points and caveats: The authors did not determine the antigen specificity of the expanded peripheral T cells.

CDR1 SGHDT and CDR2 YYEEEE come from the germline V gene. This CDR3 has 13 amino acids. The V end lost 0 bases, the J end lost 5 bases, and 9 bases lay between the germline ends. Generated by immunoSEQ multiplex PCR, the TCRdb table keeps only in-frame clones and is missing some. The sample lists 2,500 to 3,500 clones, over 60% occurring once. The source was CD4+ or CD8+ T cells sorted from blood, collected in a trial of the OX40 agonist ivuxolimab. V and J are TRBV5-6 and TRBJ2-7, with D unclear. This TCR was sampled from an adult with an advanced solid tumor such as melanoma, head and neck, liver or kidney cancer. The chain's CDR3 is CASSLVGRNEQYF. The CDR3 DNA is TGTGCCAGCAGCTTGGTCGGACGAAACGAGCAGTACTTC. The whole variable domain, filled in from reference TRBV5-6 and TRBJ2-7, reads DAGVTQSPTHLIKTRGQQVTLRCSPKSGHDTVSWYQQALGQGPQFIFQYYEEEERQRGNFPDRFSGHQFPNYSSELNVNALLLGDSALYLCASSLVGRNEQYFGPGTRLTVT.